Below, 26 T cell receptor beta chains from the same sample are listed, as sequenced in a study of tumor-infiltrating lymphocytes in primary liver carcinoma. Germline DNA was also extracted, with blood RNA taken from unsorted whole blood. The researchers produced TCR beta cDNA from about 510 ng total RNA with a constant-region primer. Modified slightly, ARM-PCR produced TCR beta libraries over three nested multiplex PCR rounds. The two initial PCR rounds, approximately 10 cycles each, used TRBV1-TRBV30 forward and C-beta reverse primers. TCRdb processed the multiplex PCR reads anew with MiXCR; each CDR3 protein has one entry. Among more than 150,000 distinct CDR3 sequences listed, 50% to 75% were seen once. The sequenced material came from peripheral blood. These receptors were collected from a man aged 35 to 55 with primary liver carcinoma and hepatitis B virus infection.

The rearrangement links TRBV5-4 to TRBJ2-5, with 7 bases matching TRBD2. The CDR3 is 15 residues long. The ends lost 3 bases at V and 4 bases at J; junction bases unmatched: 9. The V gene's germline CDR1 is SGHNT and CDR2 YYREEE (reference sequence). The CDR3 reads CASSYGLVGVETQYF. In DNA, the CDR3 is TGTGCCAGCAGCTACGGACTAGTGGGGGTAGAGACCCAGTACTTC.

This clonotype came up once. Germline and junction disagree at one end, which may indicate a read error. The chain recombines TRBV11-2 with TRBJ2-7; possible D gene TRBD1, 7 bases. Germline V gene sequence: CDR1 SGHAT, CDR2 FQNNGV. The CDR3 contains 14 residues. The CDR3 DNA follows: TGTGCCAGCTGCCGCACAGGGGACTCCTATGAGCAGTACTTC. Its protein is CASCRTGDSYEQYF.

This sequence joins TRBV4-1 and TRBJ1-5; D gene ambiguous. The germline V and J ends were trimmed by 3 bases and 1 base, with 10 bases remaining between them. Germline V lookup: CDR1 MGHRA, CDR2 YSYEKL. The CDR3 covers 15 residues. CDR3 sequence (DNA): TGCGCCAGCAGCCACGACCTTGGGAGCAATCAGCCCCAGCATTTT. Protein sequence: CASSHDLGSNQPQHF.

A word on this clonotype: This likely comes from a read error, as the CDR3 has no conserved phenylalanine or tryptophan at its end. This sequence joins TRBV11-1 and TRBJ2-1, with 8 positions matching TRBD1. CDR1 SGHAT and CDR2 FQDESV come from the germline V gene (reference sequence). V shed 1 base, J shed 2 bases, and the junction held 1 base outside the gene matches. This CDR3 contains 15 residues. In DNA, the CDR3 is TGTGCCAGCAGCTTAGAACAGGGGGCCTACAATGAGCAGTTCCTC. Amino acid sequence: CASSLEQGAYNEQFL.

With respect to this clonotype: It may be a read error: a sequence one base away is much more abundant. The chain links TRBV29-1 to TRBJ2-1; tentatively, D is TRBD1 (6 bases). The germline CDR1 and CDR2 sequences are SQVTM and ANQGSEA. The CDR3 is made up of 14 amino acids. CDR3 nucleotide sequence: TGCATCGCCTCAGGGGCCTCGGGCCACAATGAGCAGTTCTTC. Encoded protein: CIASGASGHNEQFF.

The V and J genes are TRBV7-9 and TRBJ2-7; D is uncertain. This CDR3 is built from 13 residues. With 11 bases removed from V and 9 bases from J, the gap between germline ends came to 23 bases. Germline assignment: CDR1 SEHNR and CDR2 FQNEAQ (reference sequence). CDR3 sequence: CAVRGGAETGQYF. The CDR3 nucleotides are TGTGCCGTACGTGGCGGCGCCGAAACTGGGCAGTACTTC.

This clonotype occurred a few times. DNA for the CDR3: TGTGCCAGCAGTTTAGGGCACAGTTCCTACAATGAGCAGTTCTTC. This translates into CASSLGHSSYNEQFF. The chain combines TRBV12-3 or TRBV12-4 with TRBJ2-1, with D hard to call. The CDR3 covers 15 residues. V lost 1 base and J 1 base, leaving 8 bases between the germline ends.

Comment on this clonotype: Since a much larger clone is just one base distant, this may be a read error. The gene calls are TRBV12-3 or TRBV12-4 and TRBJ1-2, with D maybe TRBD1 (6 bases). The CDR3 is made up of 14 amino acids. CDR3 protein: CVSRAQQGVSGYTF. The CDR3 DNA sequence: TGTGTCAGCAGAGCCCAACAGGGAGTCAGCGGCTACACCTTC.

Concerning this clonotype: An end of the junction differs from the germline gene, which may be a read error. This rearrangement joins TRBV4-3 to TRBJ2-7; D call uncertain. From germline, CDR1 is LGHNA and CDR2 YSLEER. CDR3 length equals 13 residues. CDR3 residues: CASSQDLSYELYF. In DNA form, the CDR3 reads TGCGCCAGCAGCCAAGATCTGTCCTACGAGCTGTACTTC.

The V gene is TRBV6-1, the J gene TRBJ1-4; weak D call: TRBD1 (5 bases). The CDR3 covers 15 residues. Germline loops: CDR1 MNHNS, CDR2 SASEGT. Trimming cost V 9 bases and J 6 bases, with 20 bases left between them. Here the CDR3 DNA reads TGTGCCAGTAAGTCCGCGACCGGGACGGATGAAAAACTGTTTTTT. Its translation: CASKSATGTDEKLFF.

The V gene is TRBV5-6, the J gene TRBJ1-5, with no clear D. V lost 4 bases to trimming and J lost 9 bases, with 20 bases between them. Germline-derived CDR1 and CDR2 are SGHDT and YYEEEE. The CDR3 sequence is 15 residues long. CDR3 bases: TGTGCCAGCAGCGAAGGGCCGGGTTGGGATGGGCCCCAGCATTTT. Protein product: CASSEGPGWDGPQHF.

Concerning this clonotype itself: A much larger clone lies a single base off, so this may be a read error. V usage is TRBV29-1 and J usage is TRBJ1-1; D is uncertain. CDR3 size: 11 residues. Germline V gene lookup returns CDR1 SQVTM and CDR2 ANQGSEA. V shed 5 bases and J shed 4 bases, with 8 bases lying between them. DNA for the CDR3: TGCAGCGTTCGGGGTAGCACTGAAGCTTTCTTT. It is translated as CSVRGSTEAFF.

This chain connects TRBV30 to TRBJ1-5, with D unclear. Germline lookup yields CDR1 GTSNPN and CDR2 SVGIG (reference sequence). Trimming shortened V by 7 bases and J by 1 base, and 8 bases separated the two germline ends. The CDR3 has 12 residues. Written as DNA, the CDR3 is TGTGCCTACAAGACAAGCAATCAGCCCCAGCATTTT. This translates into CAYKTSNQPQHF.

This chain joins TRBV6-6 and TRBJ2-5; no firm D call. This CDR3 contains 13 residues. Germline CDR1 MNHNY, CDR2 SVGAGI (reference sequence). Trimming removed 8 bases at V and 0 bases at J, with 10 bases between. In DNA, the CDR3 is TGTGCCAGCCTAAAGGACGACCAAGAGACCCAGTACTTC. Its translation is CASLKDDQETQYF.

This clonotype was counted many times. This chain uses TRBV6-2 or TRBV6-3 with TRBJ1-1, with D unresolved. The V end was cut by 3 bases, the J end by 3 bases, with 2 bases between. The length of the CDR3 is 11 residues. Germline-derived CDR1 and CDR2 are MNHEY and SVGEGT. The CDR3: CASSYDTEAFF. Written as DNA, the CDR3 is TGTGCCAGCAGTTATGACACTGAAGCTTTCTTT.

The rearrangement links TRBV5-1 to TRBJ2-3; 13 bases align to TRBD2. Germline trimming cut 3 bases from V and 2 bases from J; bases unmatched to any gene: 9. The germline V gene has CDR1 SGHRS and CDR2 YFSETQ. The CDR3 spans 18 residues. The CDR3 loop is CASSSGTSGTSPTDTQYF. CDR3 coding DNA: TGCGCCAGCAGCTCCGGGACTAGCGGGACGAGTCCCACAGATACGCAGTATTTT.

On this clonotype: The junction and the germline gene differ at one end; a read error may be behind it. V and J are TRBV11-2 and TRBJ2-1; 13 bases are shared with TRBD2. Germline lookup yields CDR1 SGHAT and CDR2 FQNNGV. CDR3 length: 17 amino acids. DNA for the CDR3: TGTGCCAGCTCACCACAGATACTAGCGGGAGGGCCTAATGAGCAGCTCTTC. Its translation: CASSPQILAGGPNEQLF.

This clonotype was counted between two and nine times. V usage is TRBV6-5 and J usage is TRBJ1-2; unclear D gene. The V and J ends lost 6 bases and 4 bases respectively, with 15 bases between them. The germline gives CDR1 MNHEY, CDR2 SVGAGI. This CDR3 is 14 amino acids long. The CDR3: CASSPGLHRYGYTF. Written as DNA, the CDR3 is TGTGCCAGCAGCCCCGGCCTTCACCGCTATGGCTACACCTTC.

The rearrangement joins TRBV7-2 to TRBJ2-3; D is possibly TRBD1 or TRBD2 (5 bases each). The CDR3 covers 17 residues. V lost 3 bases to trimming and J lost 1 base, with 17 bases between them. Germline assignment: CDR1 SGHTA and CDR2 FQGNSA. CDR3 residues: CASSFSSRMGGTDTQYF. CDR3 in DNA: TGTGCCAGCAGCTTTTCCAGCAGGATGGGGGGCACAGATACGCAGTATTTT.

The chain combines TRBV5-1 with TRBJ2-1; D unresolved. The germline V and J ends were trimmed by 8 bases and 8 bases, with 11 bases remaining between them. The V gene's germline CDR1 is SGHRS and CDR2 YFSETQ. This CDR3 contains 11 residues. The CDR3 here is CASRGVYEQFF. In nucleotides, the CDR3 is TGCGCCAGTCGAGGCGTCTATGAGCAGTTCTTC. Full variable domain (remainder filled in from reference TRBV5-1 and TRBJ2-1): KAGVTQTPRYLIKTRGQQVTLSCSPISGHRSVSWYQQTPGQGLQFLFEYFSETQRNKGNFPGRFSGRQFSNSRSEMNVSTLELGDSALYLCASRGVYEQFFGPGTRLTVL.

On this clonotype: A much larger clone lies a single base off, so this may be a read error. The DNA for the CDR3 is TGTGCCAGCAGCGATCAGGGGGCTAAGGAGACCCAGTACTTC. Translating gives CASSDQGAKETQYF. The chain is built from TRBV11-2 and TRBJ2-5; 8 bases match TRBD1. The ends lost 5 bases at V and 5 bases at J; junction bases unmatched: 7. The CDR3 consists of 14 residues. From germline, CDR1 is SGHAT and CDR2 FQNNGV.

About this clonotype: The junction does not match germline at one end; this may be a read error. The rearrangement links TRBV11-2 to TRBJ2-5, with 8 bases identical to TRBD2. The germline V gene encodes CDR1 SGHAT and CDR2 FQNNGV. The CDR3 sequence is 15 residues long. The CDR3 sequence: CAISDLIGAGETQYF. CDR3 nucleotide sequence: TGTGCCATCAGCGACCTGATAGGAGCGGGAGAGACCCAGTACTTT.

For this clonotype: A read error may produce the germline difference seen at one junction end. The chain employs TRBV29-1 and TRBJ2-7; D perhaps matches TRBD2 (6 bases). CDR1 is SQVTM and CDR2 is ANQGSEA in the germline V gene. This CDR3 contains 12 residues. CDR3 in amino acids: CRSWLNSGEQYF. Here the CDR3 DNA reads TGCAGGTCGTGGCTGAATTCGGGAGAGCAGTATTTC.

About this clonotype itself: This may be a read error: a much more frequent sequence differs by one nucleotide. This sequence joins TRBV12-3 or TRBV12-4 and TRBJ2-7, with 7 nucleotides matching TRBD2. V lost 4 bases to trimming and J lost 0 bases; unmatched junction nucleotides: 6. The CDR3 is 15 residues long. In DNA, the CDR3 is TGTGCCAGCAGTTCGACTAGCCCCAGCTCCTACGAGCAGTACTTC. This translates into CASSSTSPSSYEQYF.

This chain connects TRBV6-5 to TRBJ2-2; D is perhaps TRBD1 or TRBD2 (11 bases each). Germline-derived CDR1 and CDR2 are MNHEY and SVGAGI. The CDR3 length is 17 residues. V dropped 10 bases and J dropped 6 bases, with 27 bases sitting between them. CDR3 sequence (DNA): TGTGCCATCGGGACAGGGGGGACTAGCGGCAACTCCGGGGAGCTGTTTTTT. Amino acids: CAIGTGGTSGNSGELFF.

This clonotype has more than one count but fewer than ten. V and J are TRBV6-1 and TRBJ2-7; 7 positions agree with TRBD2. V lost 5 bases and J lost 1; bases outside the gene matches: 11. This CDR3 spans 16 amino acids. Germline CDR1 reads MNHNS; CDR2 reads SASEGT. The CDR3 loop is CASSPGGLLPSYEQYF. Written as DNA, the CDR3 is TGTGCCAGCAGTCCGGGGGGACTGTTACCTTCCTACGAGCAGTACTTC.